The 5 T cell receptor beta chains given below trace back to one sample, sequenced in a study of CD8 T cells in ankylosing spondylitis. Each CDR3 protein is one row after TCRdb ran MiXCR on the 5' RACE reads. The profile shows 85,000 to 100,000 distinct CDR3 sequences, around 9.4% of them singletons. Sequencing input: blood, either unsorted or a sorted T cell fraction (not recorded which). The source of these receptors is a male donor with ankylosing spondylitis or in good health (not recorded which).

In this sample, this clonotype turned up many times. The chain is built from TRBV5-1 and TRBJ1-4; TRBD1 might be the D (6 bases). CDR3 size: 11 residues. Germline loops: CDR1 SGHRS, CDR2 YFSETQ. V was trimmed by 0 bases and J by 14 bases, leaving 8 bases between them. CDR3 nucleotide sequence: TGCGCCAGCAGCTTGGGGACAGAGCTGTTTTTT. It yields the protein CASSLGTELFF.

This clonotype has ten or more counts. V usage is TRBV7-3 and J usage is TRBJ2-5; 12 bases map to TRBD2. Germline V CDR1 and CDR2: SGHTA, FQGTGA. With V trimmed by 5 bases and J by 4 bases, 5 bases remained unmatched. The CDR3 runs 15 residues. DNA of the CDR3: TGTGCCAGCAGCCGACTAGCGGGGGAGGGAGAGACCCAGTACTTC. As protein: CASSRLAGEGETQYF.

The chain uses TRBV5-1 and TRBJ2-7; the match to TRBD2 covers 12 bases. This CDR3 comprises 15 residues. Germline loops: CDR1 SGHRS, CDR2 YFSETQ. The V segment lost 2 bases and the J segment 0 bases; nucleotides outside the gene matches: 0. CDR3 loop: CASSLLAGGSYEQYF. The DNA of the CDR3 is TGCGCCAGCAGCTTACTAGCGGGGGGCTCCTACGAGCAGTACTTC.

This clonotype appeared many times. The chain combines TRBV28 with TRBJ2-3; D possibly corresponds to TRBD2 (6 bases). In germline, CDR1 is MDHEN, CDR2 SYDVKM. The CDR3 loop spans 17 amino acids. V was trimmed by 6 bases and J by 0 bases, leaving 19 bases between them. CDR3 sequence (DNA): TGTGCCAGCAGCTCTTCTCCAAGACGGGGGAGCACAGATACGCAGTATTTT. Translated: CASSSSPRRGSTDTQYF.

This clonotype has at least ten counts. The chain uses TRBV29-1 and TRBJ2-1; no clear D. The CDR3 loop spans 14 amino acids. Looked up from germline, CDR1 is SQVTM and CDR2 is ANQGSEA. V shed 1 base and J shed 1 base, with 8 bases lying between them. The CDR3 nucleotides are TGCAGCGTTGAAGCTAGGCCATCCTACAATGAGCAGTTCTTC. Translation gives CSVEARPSYNEQFF.